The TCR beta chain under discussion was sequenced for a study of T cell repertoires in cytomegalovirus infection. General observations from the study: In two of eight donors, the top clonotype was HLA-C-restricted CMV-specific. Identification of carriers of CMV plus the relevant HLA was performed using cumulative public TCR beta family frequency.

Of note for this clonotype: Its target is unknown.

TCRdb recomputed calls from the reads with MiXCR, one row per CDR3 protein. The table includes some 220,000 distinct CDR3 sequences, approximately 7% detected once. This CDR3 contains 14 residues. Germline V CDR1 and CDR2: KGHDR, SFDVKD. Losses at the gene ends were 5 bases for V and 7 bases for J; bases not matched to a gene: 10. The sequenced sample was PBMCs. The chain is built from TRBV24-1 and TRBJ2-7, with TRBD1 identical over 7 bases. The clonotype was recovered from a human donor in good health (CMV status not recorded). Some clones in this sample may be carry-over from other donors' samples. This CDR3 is CATSGQGMGGEQYF. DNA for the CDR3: TGTGCCACCAGTGGACAGGGAATGGGCGGGGAGCAGTACTTC.